The 8 T cell receptor beta chains below come from one sample, sequenced in a study of beta chain features in type 1 diabetes. Antigens for these TCRs are unknown. Every isolated RNA sample was fully reverse transcribed, so sequencing captured expressed TCRB transcripts. TCRdb keeps only in-frame clones here, not all; method: immunoSEQ multiplex PCR. The sample records roughly 260,000 clones, 9.5% to 13% being singletons. Study-level points and caveats: Moderately but significantly shorter TCRB CDR3s were found in Type 1 diabetes patients in all four CD4+ subsets.

Sample: naive CD4+ T cells from blood. These receptor sequences come from a man in his thirties or forties with type 1 diabetes.

This chain's CDR3 is CASSLGQGRDGYTF. In DNA, the CDR3 is TGTGCCAGCAGCCTTGGACAGGGACGGGATGGCTACACCTTC. This sequence joins TRBV7-6 and TRBJ1-2, with 8 bases aligning to TRBD1. V trimming: 5 bases; J trimming: 6 bases; junction bases outside the gene matches: 8. This CDR3 is 14 amino acids long. Germline-derived CDR1 and CDR2 are SGHVS and FNYEAQ.

This clone has a handful of counts. The CDR3 region has the DNA TGTGCCAGCAGTTCTGGAGGGTTTGGATATGGCTACACCTTC. Encoded protein: CASSSGGFGYGYTF. The chain links TRBV6-5 to TRBJ1-2, with D uncertain. Trimming took 4 bases from V and 5 from J, leaving 14 bases between them. Germline CDR1 and CDR2: MNHEY and SVGAGI. The CDR3 sequence is 14 residues long.

V gene TRBV18 combines with J gene TRBJ1-2; 8 nucleotides line up with TRBD1. Germline loops: CDR1 KGHSH, CDR2 LQKENI. CDR3 length: 12 residues. The trim removed 6 bases at V and 8 bases at J, leaving 5 bases unmatched. CDR3 DNA sequence: TGTGCCAGCTCCCCCGACAGGGGAGGCTACACCTTC. Protein: CASSPDRGGYTF.

This chain connects TRBV28 to TRBJ2-1, with a possible D match to TRBD1 (6 bases). From germline, CDR1 is MDHEN and CDR2 SYDVKM. The CDR3 covers 12 residues. V was pared by 8 bases and J by 3 bases, with 8 bases between. This chain's CDR3 is CASGQNYNEQFF. CDR3 DNA: TGTGCCAGCGGACAGAACTACAATGAGCAGTTCTTC.

V usage is TRBV15 and J usage is TRBJ1-5; 7 bases match TRBD1. This CDR3 is 15 amino acids long. V gave up 5 bases and J gave up 0 bases; unmatched junction bases: 4. Germline loops: CDR1 LNHNV, CDR2 YYDKDF (reference sequence). The CDR3 DNA sequence: TGTGCCACCAGCTGGGACAGCCATAGCAATCAGCCCCAGCATTTT. The encoded protein is CATSWDSHSNQPQHF.

This clone was counted only a few times. The chain is built from TRBV14 and TRBJ1-6; D remains unclear. CDR3 length: 15 amino acids. Germline V lookup: CDR1 SGHDN, CDR2 FVKESK. V dropped 4 bases and J dropped 0 bases, with 7 bases sitting between them. The chain's CDR3 is CASSPPGSYNSPLHF. The CDR3 coding sequence is TGTGCCAGCAGCCCGCCGGGCTCCTATAATTCACCCCTCCACTTT. The variable domain in full, with the rest retrieved from reference TRBV14 and TRBJ1-6, is EAGVTQFPSHSVIEKGQTVTLRCDPISGHDNLYWYRRVMGKEIKFLLHFVKESKQDESGMPNNRFLAERTGGTYSTLKVQPAELEDSGVYFCASSPPGSYNSPLHFGNGTRLTVT.

In this sample, this clone turned up a few times. The J gene is TRBJ2-1, the V gene TRBV7-8; maybe TRBD2 (5 bases). The CDR3 is made up of 15 amino acids. In germline, CDR1 is SGHVS, CDR2 FQNEAQ. V lost 4 bases, J lost 0 bases, and 10 bases lay in between. DNA of the CDR3: TGTGCCAGCAGCTCCGGACTGGGCTCCTACAATGAGCAGTTCTTC. Translation: CASSSGLGSYNEQFF. Together with reference TRBV7-8 and TRBJ2-1, the CDR3 gives the full variable domain: GAGVSQSPRYKVAKRGQDVALRCDPISGHVSLFWYQQALGQGPEFLTYFQNEAQLDKSGLPSDRFFAERPEGSVSTLKIQRTQQEDSAVYLCASSSGLGSYNEQFFGPGTRLTVL.

V usage is TRBV10-3 and J usage is TRBJ2-5; 7 bases align to TRBD2. The CDR3 extends over 15 amino acids. V trimming: 4 bases; J trimming: 5 bases; junction bases outside the gene matches: 10. CDR1 ENHRY and CDR2 SYGVKD come from the germline V gene. The DNA of the CDR3 is TGTGCCATCAGTGGGGTCAAGGCGGGGGAGGAGACCCAGTACTTC. This sequence encodes CAISGVKAGEETQYF.